These T cell receptor beta chains were read from a single sample in a study of cytomegalovirus exposure and HLA in healthy donors. Clones were sequenced by immunoSEQ multiplex PCR, and TCRdb holds only the in-frame ones, with some missing. Of approximately 170,000 clones in the sample, 76% were seen once. The sample comprised PBMCs. The receptors come from a female donor in good health and CMV-seronegative. The conserved cysteine and the conserved F or W are not part of the CDR3 here. A D gene is named only where the DNA matches it firmly.

cdr3_aa | v_call | d_call | j_call
ASSESRGSSPLH | TRBV6-1 | . | TRBJ1-6
ASTRTNYNEQF | TRBV19 | . | TRBJ2-1
ASSLGDRVPKREGAEQY | TRBV5-5 | . | TRBJ2-7
ASSGLGASGQPQH | TRBV19 | . | TRBJ1-5
ASSLLIGEGNEQF | TRBV7-9 | . | TRBJ2-1
ASSPLTRTKGNTIY | TRBV18 | . | TRBJ1-3
ASSRQGYEQY | TRBV6-6 | TRBD1 | TRBJ2-7
ASSQEAGIFYEQY | TRBV4-2 | . | TRBJ2-7
ASSLGSGGSSTDTQY | TRBV5-1 | TRBD2 | TRBJ2-3
AISEAERQY | TRBV10-3 | . | TRBJ2-7
ASSSGQGNTEAF | TRBV2 | TRBD1 | TRBJ1-1
ASSIAGSWGAYEQY | TRBV19 | . | TRBJ2-7
ASSQALMRGGSSDEQF | TRBV4-3 | TRBD2 | TRBJ2-1
ASSQSSSYYGYT | TRBV5-7 | . | TRBJ1-2
ASSSLKTDRGEYEQY | TRBV13 | TRBD1 | TRBJ2-7
ASSVDLAGGQSEQF | TRBV9 | TRBD2 | TRBJ2-1
ASSLKASPGANEQF | TRBV7-2 | . | TRBJ2-1
ASSQEPVGELF | TRBV4-1 | . | TRBJ2-2
ASSAGTASYEQY | TRBV2 | . | TRBJ2-7
ASSLFGSRGKRNTGELF | TRBV28 | . | TRBJ2-2
ASTSLGGLAAYNEQF | TRBV2 | TRBD2 | TRBJ2-1
ASSLRGGNYGYT | TRBV27 | . | TRBJ1-2
ASSWIRTSMDTQY | TRBV5-8 | . | TRBJ2-3
ASAGSPNQPQH | TRBV27 | . | TRBJ1-5
ASSPRTTPFENTRELF | TRBV18 | . | TRBJ2-2
AWTAGGVETQY | TRBV30 | TRBD2 | TRBJ2-5
ASSHTLGLGGYEQY | TRBV7-8 | . | TRBJ2-7
ASSPGILGDIQY | TRBV7-9 | . | TRBJ2-4
AAGTGGQPQH | TRBV27 | TRBD1 | TRBJ1-5
ASSSRLAKNSQY | TRBV11-2 | TRBD2 | TRBJ2-4
SVVEGVGDTQY | TRBV29-1 | . | TRBJ2-3
ASSRLAGIGYEQY | TRBV11-2 | TRBD2 | TRBJ2-7
SVGGGSSYEQY | TRBV29-1 | . | TRBJ2-7
ASSNRDRNTGELF | TRBV5-8 | TRBD1 | TRBJ2-2
ASSIEQGNYGYT | TRBV19 | . | TRBJ1-2
ASSEGLAGLLGETQY | TRBV5-1 | TRBD2 | TRBJ2-5
ASRKEGRGGNTIY | TRBV2 | . | TRBJ1-3
ASSSTQVSDTGELF | TRBV18 | . | TRBJ2-2
ASSHPTAGAGAYEQY | TRBV9 | TRBD2 | TRBJ2-7
ASSKQGSLTEAF | TRBV7-9 | TRBD1 | TRBJ1-1
ASGNGGPRGEQF | TRBV2 | . | TRBJ2-1
ASSQEALVANVLT | TRBV4-3 | . | TRBJ2-6
ASSPKRVVIDSPLH | TRBV28 | . | TRBJ1-6
ASSTGTGGGNTIY | TRBV6-1 | TRBD1 | TRBJ1-3
ASRGTGFKPGELF | TRBV19 | . | TRBJ2-2
ASSRSGVQETQY | TRBV6-1 | . | TRBJ2-5
ASSWRGQGIYGYT | TRBV5-4 | TRBD1 | TRBJ1-2
ASSLESGSSYEQY | TRBV5-1 | TRBD2 | .
ASSQDSGGAREQY | TRBV4-3 | . | TRBJ2-7